This T cell receptor (beta chain) is from a study of beta chain features in type 1 diabetes. Study findings and constraints: Sequencing used cDNA, and cells with high TCR expression could therefore be over-represented. Shorter templates might be favored by PCR, and equally so in patients and in controls.

On this clone: Its cognate antigen is unknown.

CDR1 SGHNT and CDR2 YENEEA come from the germline V gene. CDR3 length: 18 amino acids. Deletions cut 1 base from V and 7 bases from J, with 23 bases between. Sampling consisted of one heparinised blood draw per donor, averaging around 120 mL. Expressed TCRB transcripts were sequenced because the entire RNA isolate underwent reverse transcription. Assay: immunoSEQ multiplex PCR; the TCRdb copy retains only in-frame clones and omits some. The sample consists of 250,000 to 350,000 clones, approximately 14% of them appearing once. This chain joins TRBV11-3 and TRBJ2-1; D is uncertain. The specimen was central memory CD4+ T cells from blood. This receptor was obtained from a man aged 30-40 years in good health. This chain's CDR3 is CASSLVSFTVLSSNEQFF. For the CDR3, the DNA is TGTGCCAGCAGCTTAGTAAGTTTTACCGTCCTATCTTCTAATGAGCAGTTCTTC.